This TCR beta chain was observed in a study of human T cells and chemical hapten exposure. The study extracted total RNA from unfractionated whole blood. TCRdb passed the 5' RACE reads through MiXCR, listing each CDR3 protein once. There are 110,000 or so distinct CDR3 sequences in the sample; around a fifth occur only once, and 2.5% to 3% lies in the top ten. Germline CDR1 is SGHRS and CDR2 is YFSETQ. Trimming cost V 4 bases and J 5 bases, with 10 bases left between them. This CDR3 is 13 amino acids long. V gene TRBV5-1 combines with J gene TRBJ2-1; either TRBD1 or TRBD2 may supply D (5 bases each). The receptor's source is a human donor in good health. The CDR3 reads CASSLGTDNEQFF. The CDR3 bases are TGCGCCAGCAGCCTAGGGACCGACAATGAGCAGTTCTTC.